The 5 T cell receptor beta chains in this list originate from one sample, sequenced in a study of cytomegalovirus exposure and HLA in healthy donors. It was with 60 Vbeta and 13 Jbeta primers that the PCR ran. Here immunoSEQ multiplex PCR was the method, and the copy in TCRdb shows in-frame clones only, minus some. This repertoire shows fewer than 130,000 clones, 65% found once; its top ten account for 3.5% to 4%. The sequenced sample was PBMCs. These receptors all come from a man aged 25 to 40 in good health and CMV-seropositive.

This clone was seen only once. This rearrangement joins TRBV7-2 to TRBJ2-1; 10 nucleotides agree with TRBD2. The CDR3 is made up of 19 amino acids. V gave up 1 base and J gave up 0 bases; unmatched junction bases: 9. Germline V gives CDR1 SGHTA, CDR2 FQGNSA. CDR3 sequence (DNA): TGTGCCAGCAGCTTAGTAGGTAGCGGGGGGCCGAGCTCCTACAATGAGCAGTTCTTC. Encoded protein: CASSLVGSGGPSSYNEQFF.

The chain carries TRBV5-1 and TRBJ1-5; a weak D match, TRBD1 (5 bases). CDR1 is SGHRS and CDR2 is YFSETQ in the germline V gene. The CDR3 is 13 residues long. The V and J ends lost 1 base and 11 bases respectively, with 13 bases between them. In DNA form, the CDR3 reads TGCGCCAGCAGCTTGATCCCGGGGGGTTCCCAGCATTTT. Translated, it gives CASSLIPGGSQHF.

This clone was seen more than once but under ten times. The CDR3 region has the DNA TGTGCCACCAGCAGAGATGGGGGGGGCACCGGGGAGCTGTTTTTT. Residues: CATSRDGGGTGELFF. The J gene is TRBJ2-2, the V gene TRBV15, with TRBD2 matching over 7 bases. The trim removed 0 bases at V and 4 bases at J, leaving 2 bases unmatched. CDR3 length equals 15 residues. From germline, CDR1 is LNHNV and CDR2 YYDKDF (reference sequence).

This clone was detected a few times. V is TRBV5-4 and J is TRBJ1-4, with 7 bases aligning to TRBD1. In germline, CDR1 is SGHNT, CDR2 YYREEE (reference sequence). The CDR3 extends over 14 amino acids. Trimming cost V 4 bases and J 7 bases; bases outside gene matches: 7. The CDR3 protein is CASSLGGAGEKLFF. The CDR3, as DNA: TGTGCCAGCAGCCTAGGGGGCGCGGGTGAAAAACTGTTTTTT.

This clone was recorded a few times. The chain couples TRBV5-1 to TRBJ1-1; tentative D call: TRBD1 (5 bases). CDR1 SGHRS and CDR2 YFSETQ come from the germline V gene. CDR3 length equals 13 residues. The germline V and J ends were trimmed by 2 bases and 3 bases, with 8 bases remaining between them. CDR3 DNA: TGCGCCAGCAGCTTTACCAGGGACACTGAAGCTTTCTTT. It specifies CASSFTRDTEAFF.